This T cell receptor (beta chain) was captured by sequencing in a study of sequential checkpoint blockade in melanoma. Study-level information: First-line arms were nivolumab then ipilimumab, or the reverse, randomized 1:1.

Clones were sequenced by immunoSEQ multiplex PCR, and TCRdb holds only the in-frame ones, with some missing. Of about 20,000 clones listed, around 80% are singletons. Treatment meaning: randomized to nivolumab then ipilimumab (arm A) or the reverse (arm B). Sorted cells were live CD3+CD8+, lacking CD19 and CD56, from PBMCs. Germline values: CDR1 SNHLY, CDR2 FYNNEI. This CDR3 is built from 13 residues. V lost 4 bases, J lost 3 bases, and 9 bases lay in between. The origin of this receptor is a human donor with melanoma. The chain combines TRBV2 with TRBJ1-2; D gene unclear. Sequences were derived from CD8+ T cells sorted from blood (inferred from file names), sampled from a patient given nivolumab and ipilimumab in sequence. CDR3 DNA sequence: TGTGCCAGCAGTGGGACGGAGGACTATGGCTACACCTTC. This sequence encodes CASSGTEDYGYTF.